This passage covers 3 T cell receptor beta chains from one sample sequenced in a study of immune cell composition in non-small cell lung cancer. Normal lung sampling was at least 3 cm from the tumour, as distant as possible. Sequenced by immunoSEQ multiplex PCR; TCRdb stores in-frame clones only, minus some. The repertoire has 3,500 to 4,000 clones, around 76% of them found once; the top ten carry 9.2%. Sequencing was done on a sample of non-adjacent lung tissue. Receptors originate from a human donor with non-small cell lung cancer.

On this clone itself: A junction boundary mismatches the germline segment, possibly from a read error. This chain joins TRBV5-1 and TRBJ2-7, with 9 bases fitting TRBD1. CDR3 size: 16 residues. Germline lookup yields CDR1 SGHRS and CDR2 YFSETQ. CDR3 residues: CAGSLLGTGRTYEQYF. As DNA, the CDR3 is TGCGCCGGCAGCTTGTTGGGGACAGGGAGGACCTACGAGCAGTACTTC.

The CDR3 DNA sequence: TGTGCCAGCCGGGGAGGCGGCCCGATAAACACCATATATTTT. This codes for CASRGGGPINTIYF. V gene TRBV6-6 combines with J gene TRBJ1-3; no clear D gene. Germline-derived CDR1 and CDR2 are MNHNY and SVGAGI (reference sequence). This CDR3 comprises 14 residues. The germline V and J ends were trimmed by 8 bases and 6 bases, with 17 bases remaining between them.

This chain connects TRBV7-9 to TRBJ1-1, with a possible D match to TRBD1 (5 bases). Between the trimmed V and J ends, which lost 3 bases and 4 bases, there was a span of 12 bases. The CDR3 is made up of 14 amino acids. Germline lookup yields CDR1 SEHNR and CDR2 FQNEAQ (reference sequence). CDR3 coding DNA: TGTGCCAGCAGCTTTGGGGCAGCGCCCACTGAAGCTTTCTTT. It is translated as CASSFGAAPTEAFF. Filled out from reference TRBV7-9 and TRBJ1-1, the complete variable domain reads DTGVSQNPRHKITKRGQNVTFRCDPISEHNRLYWYRQTLGQGPEFLTYFQNEAQLEKSRLLSDRFSAERPKGSFSTLEIQRTEQGDSAMYLCASSFGAAPTEAFFGQGTRLTVV.